This T cell receptor (beta chain) originates from a study of T cell responses to AZD1222 COVID-19 vaccine. The study, taken as a whole, reports: Most donors were white British and more were female, and clonal diversity was possibly underestimated.

This clone was detected only once. The antigen is unknown. The CDR3 consists of 14 residues. V was pared by 7 bases and J by 1 base, with 11 bases between. Per the germline V gene, CDR1 is LNHDA and CDR2 is SQIVND (reference sequence). Assay used: immunoSEQ multiplex PCR; TCRdb lists only in-frame clones, some missing. Counted here are 98,000 or so clones, around 86% occurring once; the ten biggest clones make up roughly 3.3%. This TCR came from an adult who received the MenACWY meningococcal vaccine as a control. The chain joins TRBV19 to TRBJ1-5; TRBD1 is a possible D gene (5 bases). The specimen was peripheral blood, collected 28 days after the second dose of the MenACWY control vaccine. The CDR3 sequence: CASTLTDSNQPQHF. The CDR3 nucleotides are TGTGCCAGTACTCTGACAGACAGCAATCAGCCCCAGCATTTT.